One and the same sample provided the 17 T cell receptor beta chains below, sequenced in a study of shared clonotypes between healthy human individuals. CD8 cells regarded as naive lacked CD45RO, were positively chosen for CCR7, and omitted terminally differentiated effector memory CD45RA+ cells. Assay used: immunoSEQ multiplex PCR; TCRdb lists only in-frame clones, some missing. The table shows hundreds of thousands of clones, with 90% to 97% occurring only once. Input material: naive CD8+ T cells sorted from blood. Receptor source: a woman aged 25 to 39 in good health.

J is TRBJ1-2 and V is TRBV4-1; no firm D call. The germline V gene encodes CDR1 MGHRA and CDR2 YSYEKL. The CDR3 loop spans 16 amino acids. Trimming pared 3 bases from V and 0 bases from J, leaving 14 bases between. CDR3 in DNA: TGCGCCAGCAGCCAGGTAACCGGGAGCCCTAACTATGGCTACACCTTC. Protein product: CASSQVTGSPNYGYTF.

The rearrangement links TRBV19 to TRBJ2-1, with 8 nucleotides matching TRBD2. Germline loops: CDR1 LNHDA, CDR2 SQIVND (reference sequence). After removal of 1 base from V and 6 bases from J, the junction contained 5 bases not matched to a gene. This CDR3 comprises 15 residues. CDR3 DNA sequence: TGTGCCAGTAGTATAGTAAGCGGGAGTCCCAATGAGCAGTTCTTC. Encoded protein: CASSIVSGSPNEQFF. Drawing the rest from reference TRBV19 and TRBJ2-1, the complete variable domain is DGGITQSPKYLFRKEGQNVTLSCEQNLNHDAMYWYRQDPGQGLRLIYYSQIVNDFQKGDIAEGYSVSREKKESFPLTVTSAQKNPTAFYLCASSIVSGSPNEQFFGPGTRLTVL.

This chain connects TRBV2 to TRBJ2-1; D perhaps matches TRBD2 (5 bases). V lost 7 bases and J lost 0, with 13 bases in between. Germline lookup yields CDR1 SNHLY and CDR2 FYNNEI. The CDR3 runs 15 residues. This chain's CDR3 is CASTGPGSSYNEQFF. In DNA form, the CDR3 reads TGTGCCAGCACGGGTCCGGGGAGCTCCTACAATGAGCAGTTCTTC.

The gene calls are TRBV27 and TRBJ2-7; the D gene is possibly TRBD1 (6 bases). Germline CDR1 reads MNHEY; CDR2 reads SMNVEV (reference sequence). CDR3 length: 13 amino acids. The V and J ends lost 8 bases and 0 bases respectively, with 11 bases between them. CDR3 in amino acids: CASAWDISYEQYF. CDR3 nucleotides: TGTGCCAGCGCCTGGGACATCTCCTACGAGCAGTACTTC.

J is TRBJ2-1 and V is TRBV28; the D gene is possibly TRBD1 (6 bases). V was pared by 3 bases and J by 7 bases, with 16 bases between. Germline assignment: CDR1 MDHEN and CDR2 SYDVKM. The length of the CDR3 is 15 residues. For the CDR3, the DNA is TGTGCCAGCAGTTTTCTCCCTAGGCAGGGGAATGAGCAGTTCTTC. Protein: CASSFLPRQGNEQFF.

A remark on this clone: Other nucleotide sequences from this sample produce the same CDR3. CDR3 protein: CASSFGGETQYF. As DNA, the CDR3 is TGTGCCAGCAGTTTTGGGGGTGAGACCCAGTACTTC. V is TRBV27 and J is TRBJ2-5; D possibly matches TRBD1 or TRBD2 (5 bases each). Germline lookup yields CDR1 MNHEY and CDR2 SMNVEV (reference sequence). The V end was cut by 3 bases, the J end by 5 bases, with 7 bases between. This CDR3 spans 12 amino acids.

The chain employs TRBV6-1 and TRBJ2-7; tentative D call: TRBD1 (5 bases). This CDR3 comprises 12 residues. Germline CDR1 is MNHNS and CDR2 is SASEGT. V lost 1 base, J lost 4 bases, and 5 bases lay in between. CDR3 sequence reads: CASSEGTYEQYF. The CDR3 DNA follows: TGTGCCAGCAGTGAAGGGACATACGAGCAGTACTTC.

V is TRBV10-2 and J is TRBJ1-1; D is uncertain. Trimming shortened V by 2 bases and J by 6 bases, and 13 bases separated the two germline ends. The germline gives CDR1 WSHSY, CDR2 SAAADI. The CDR3 covers 14 residues. The CDR3 DNA follows: TGCGCCAGCAGTGAGACGGGAGGAGGTTCTGAAGCTTTCTTT. It codes for CASSETGGGSEAFF.

CDR3 sequence: CASSVTKTGNTIYF. The CDR3 nucleotides read TGTGCCAGCAGCGTCACCAAGACTGGAAACACCATATATTTT. The chain combines TRBV13 with TRBJ1-3; D is ambiguous. V was cut by 5 bases and J by 2 bases, with 10 bases left in between. The CDR3 is 14 amino acids. Germline lookup yields CDR1 PRHDT and CDR2 FYEKMQ (reference sequence).

This chain joins TRBV4-1 and TRBJ2-1; 7 nucleotides agree with TRBD1. Germline loops: CDR1 MGHRA, CDR2 YSYEKL. The V gene end was trimmed by 5 bases and the J gene end by 0 bases; junction bases not matched to a gene: 10. The CDR3 totals 17 residues. The CDR3 reads CASSVRSGGYSYNEQFF. Written as DNA, the CDR3 is TGCGCCAGCAGCGTACGCTCAGGGGGTTACTCCTACAATGAGCAGTTCTTC.

The V call is TRBV19, the J call TRBJ1-2; D is uncertain. Germline V gene lookup returns CDR1 LNHDA and CDR2 SQIVND (reference sequence). The CDR3 consists of 13 residues. V lost 4 bases, J lost 4 bases, and 10 bases lay in between. The CDR3 protein is CASSRRLVYGYTF. In DNA, the CDR3 is TGTGCCAGTAGTAGACGGTTGGTCTATGGCTACACCTTC.

This chain uses TRBV27 with TRBJ2-7; D gene uncertain. The CDR3 loop spans 12 amino acids. Trimming cost V 8 bases and J 3 bases, with 11 bases left between them. CDR1 is MNHEY, CDR2 SMNVEV, per germline (reference sequence). The CDR3 here is CASGHRNYEQYF. Written as DNA, the CDR3 is TGTGCCAGCGGCCACAGAAACTACGAGCAGTACTTC.

This chain joins TRBV9 and TRBJ2-1, with a tentative D call TRBD2 (6 bases). Trimming stripped 2 bases from V and 8 bases from J, with 20 bases between. This CDR3 is 16 amino acids long. The germline V gene has CDR1 SGDLS and CDR2 YYNGEE. CDR3 DNA: TGTGCCAGCAGCGTGGGTGGCGGGGTCCTTTCCGATGAGCAGTTCTTC. This codes for CASSVGGGVLSDEQFF. Full variable domain (missing parts from reference TRBV9 and TRBJ2-1): DSGVTQTPKHLITATGQRVTLRCSPRSGDLSVYWYQQSLDQGLQFLIQYYNGEERAKGNILERFSAQQFPDLHSELNLSSLELGDSALYFCASSVGGGVLSDEQFFGPGTRLTVL.

The chain recombines TRBV7-9 with TRBJ2-5; 12 nucleotides agree with TRBD2. The DNA end is more similar to TRBJ2-7, so the J call may be wrong. This CDR3 contains 15 residues. Germline-derived CDR1 and CDR2 are SEHNR and FQNEAQ (reference sequence). The CDR3 spells CASSAGTSGYYEQYF. CDR3 DNA: TGTGCCAGCAGCGCTGGGACTAGCGGGTATTACGAGCAGTACTTC.

This rearrangement joins TRBV28 to TRBJ2-2, with TRBD1 identical over 9 bases. Germline V gives CDR1 MDHEN, CDR2 SYDVKM. The CDR3 has 14 residues. V shed 5 bases and J 7 bases; nucleotides not matched to a gene: 5. In DNA, the CDR3 is TGTGCCAGCAGTGACAGGGGGTCGGTCGGGGAGCTGTTTTTT. Its translation is CASSDRGSVGELFF.

This clone was seen once. V gene TRBV28 combines with J gene TRBJ2-1, with D unclear. Looked up from germline, CDR1 is MDHEN and CDR2 is SYDVKM. Trimming stripped 6 bases from V and 1 base from J, with 10 bases between. The CDR3 has 14 amino acids. The CDR3: CASSPDQSYNEQFF. CDR3 nucleotides: TGTGCCAGCAGCCCCGACCAATCCTACAATGAGCAGTTCTTC.

CDR3 in DNA: TGCGCCAGCAGCCAAGAGGGCCTACCGGGACTAGCGGGAACCTACAATGAGCAGTTCTTC. It is translated as CASSQEGLPGLAGTYNEQFF. The V gene is TRBV4-1, the J gene TRBJ2-1; 13 bases are a match to TRBD2. J lost 2 bases, V lost 0 bases, and 10 bases had no gene match. The germline gives CDR1 MGHRA, CDR2 YSYEKL. The CDR3 contains 20 residues.